These 22 T cell receptor beta chains originate from one sample sequenced in a study of control samples from healthy donors and cancer patients. Sequencing used immunoSEQ multiplex PCR; TCRdb keeps in-frame clones, though not all of them. The sample shows tens of thousands of clones, around 87% of them seen only once. Sequenced: PBMCs. The source is an older woman with lung cancer.

The chain joins TRBV29-1 to TRBJ2-5; D tentatively reads TRBD1 or TRBD2 (5 bases each). Germline CDR1 reads SQVTM; CDR2 reads ANQGSEA. CDR3 length: 12 amino acids. CDR3 region: CATEGLAETQYF. The CDR3 DNA sequence: TGCGCGACCGAGGGGCTGGCCGAGACCCAGTACTTC.

The chain has TRBV15 and TRBJ2-7; 13 bases align to TRBD2. CDR3 length: 15 residues. Germline V gene sequence: CDR1 LNHNV, CDR2 YYDKDF (reference sequence). After removal of 3 bases from V and 5 bases from J, the junction contained 4 bases not matched to a gene. The CDR3 sequence is CATSRGTSGTHEQYF. The CDR3 DNA reads as TGTGCCACCAGCAGGGGGACTAGCGGGACCCACGAGCAGTACTTC.

This chain connects TRBV5-8 to TRBJ2-1, with a weak D call TRBD1 (7 bases). Germline loops: CDR1 SGHTS, CDR2 YDEGEE. V was clipped by 4 bases and J by 0 bases, with 11 bases between them. The CDR3 sequence is 15 residues long. CDR3 nucleotides: TGTGCCAGCAGCGCGGGACAGCGCTCCTACAATGAGCAGTTCTTC. The encoded protein is CASSAGQRSYNEQFF.

The chain is built from TRBV7-6 and TRBJ2-2, with D hard to call. V shed 1 base and J shed 5 bases, with 8 bases lying between them. The CDR3 length is 14 residues. Per germline, CDR1 SGHVS and CDR2 FNYEAQ. The CDR3 nucleotides are TGTGCCAGCAGCTTAGTACCAGAAACCGGGGAGCTGTTTTTT. The encoded protein is CASSLVPETGELFF.

The J gene is TRBJ2-7, the V gene TRBV7-9; 7 bases match TRBD1. Germline V gene lookup returns CDR1 SEHNR and CDR2 FQNEAQ (reference sequence). This CDR3 is 15 amino acids long. V lost 5 bases, J lost 3 bases, and 10 bases stayed unmatched. For the CDR3, the DNA is TGTGCCAGCAGCCTGGGGGTGGGACAGATCTACGAGCAGTACTTC. Encoded protein: CASSLGVGQIYEQYF. Full variable domain (missing parts from reference TRBV7-9 and TRBJ2-7): DTGVSQNPRHKITKRGQNVTFRCDPISEHNRLYWYRQTLGQGPEFLTYFQNEAQLEKSRLLSDRFSAERPKGSFSTLEIQRTEQGDSAMYLCASSLGVGQIYEQYFGPGTRLTVT.

The chain is built from TRBV3-1 (or the pseudogene TRBV3-2) and TRBJ1-4; 9 nucleotides align to TRBD1. The CDR3 contains 14 residues. V was clipped by 1 base and J by 8 bases; unmatched bases: 2. The germline gives CDR1 LGHDT, CDR2 YNNKEL (reference sequence). The CDR3 here is CASSQGQGVEKLFF. In DNA, the CDR3 is TGTGCCAGCAGCCAAGGACAGGGGGTCGAAAAACTGTTTTTT.

This chain links TRBV12-3 or TRBV12-4 with TRBJ1-5; D uncertain. Trimming cost V 2 bases and J 6 bases, with 8 bases left between them. The CDR3 length is 13 residues. CDR3 loop: CASSLLEGQPQHF. CDR3 DNA sequence: TGTGCCAGCAGTTTACTCGAGGGTCAGCCCCAGCATTTT.

V and J are TRBV7-3 and TRBJ2-1, with 16 bases aligning to TRBD2. Looked up from germline, CDR1 is SGHTA and CDR2 is FQGTGA. The CDR3 extends over 19 amino acids. V lost 4 bases and J lost 4; bases outside the gene matches: 10. The CDR3 DNA is TGTGCCAGCAGCTCCCATCCGGGACTAGCGGGGGGGCTTTACAATGAGCAGTTCTTC. Translated: CASSSHPGLAGGLYNEQFF.

The chain carries TRBV5-4 and TRBJ2-2; D uncertain. The germline V and J ends were trimmed by 4 bases and 0 bases, with 10 bases remaining between them. Per the germline V gene, CDR1 is SGHNT and CDR2 is YYREEE (reference sequence). This CDR3 is built from 15 residues. CDR3: CASSRGRTNTGELFF. CDR3 coding DNA: TGTGCCAGCAGCCGTGGACGGACGAACACCGGGGAGCTGTTTTTT.

The chain links TRBV29-1 to TRBJ2-7; the D is unclear. Trimming pared 4 bases from V and 5 bases from J, leaving 9 bases between. From germline, CDR1 is SQVTM and CDR2 ANQGSEA. The CDR3 has 11 residues. This CDR3 is CSVGHLNEQYF. Here the CDR3 DNA reads TGCAGCGTTGGACACCTTAACGAGCAGTACTTC.

The chain couples TRBV9 to TRBJ2-7; unclear D gene. The V gene's germline CDR1 is SGDLS and CDR2 YYNGEE. The CDR3 loop spans 13 amino acids. Trimming stripped 2 bases from V and 3 bases from J, with 9 bases between. Here the CDR3 reads CASSVSPNYEQYF. CDR3 coding DNA: TGTGCCAGCAGCGTTTCACCTAACTACGAGCAGTACTTC.

V is TRBV21-1 and J is TRBJ2-2; the table's D gene call, TRBD1, was not cross checked with the DNA. TRBV21-1 constitutes a pseudogene. This CDR3 region has 16 residues. The CDR3, as DNA: TGTGCCAGCATCCTCGGACAGGTGGTCGTCACCGGGGAGCTGTTTTTT. Its protein product is CASILGQVVVTGELFF.

The count of this clone is one. The chain employs TRBV10-3 and TRBJ2-7; D not resolved. V shed 4 bases and J shed 1 base, with 11 bases lying between them. This CDR3 has 14 residues. Germline V lookup: CDR1 ENHRY, CDR2 SYGVKD. DNA of the CDR3: TGTGCCATCAGTGGTGTCGGTGGTTCCTACGAGCAGTACTTC. This translates into CAISGVGGSYEQYF.

This chain links TRBV9 with TRBJ2-1; 8 bases are shared with TRBD1. This CDR3 has 14 residues. Trimming at V came to 5 bases and at J to 3 bases, leaving 4 bases not matched to a gene. Germline V gene data show CDR1 as SGDLS and CDR2 as YYNGEE. CDR3: CASSSGQGYNEQFF. The CDR3 DNA reads TGTGCCAGCAGTTCCGGACAGGGCTACAATGAGCAGTTCTTC.

This chain joins TRBV28 and TRBJ1-3; the match to TRBD1 covers 10 bases. V lost 4 bases and J lost 3; bases outside the gene matches: 9. The CDR3 consists of 17 residues. Per germline, CDR1 MDHEN and CDR2 SYDVKM. The CDR3 sequence is CASSYLDRGLYGNTIYF. CDR3 DNA: TGTGCCAGCAGTTACCTCGACAGGGGGCTTTATGGAAACACCATATATTTT.

The chain employs TRBV1 and TRBJ2-1; TRBD2 was called by the table and not checked on the DNA. TRBV1 is a listed pseudogene. This CDR3 is 17 amino acids long. The CDR3 loop is CTSSQDPPRERRDEQFF. DNA of the CDR3: TGCACCAGCAGCCAAGACCCCCCGAGGGAGCGGAGGGATGAGCAGTTCTTC.

The gene calls are TRBV5-1 and TRBJ2-7; D gene unclear. V lost 4 bases and J lost 5, with 13 bases in between. The CDR3 runs to 13 residues. The V gene's germline CDR1 is SGHRS and CDR2 YFSETQ. The CDR3 sequence: CASSMQEGHEQYF. The CDR3 coding sequence is TGCGCCAGCAGCATGCAGGAAGGCCACGAGCAGTACTTC. The full variable domain, with the rest looked up from reference TRBV5-1 and TRBJ2-7, is KAGVTQTPRYLIKTRGQQVTLSCSPISGHRSVSWYQQTPGQGLQFLFEYFSETQRNKGNFPGRFSGRQFSNSRSEMNVSTLELGDSALYLCASSMQEGHEQYFGPGTRLTVT.

This clone was recorded only once. This chain uses TRBV5-1 with TRBJ2-7; no firm D call. CDR3 length: 16 residues. Between the trimmed V and J ends, which lost 6 bases and 2 bases, there was a span of 21 bases. Germline values: CDR1 SGHRS, CDR2 YFSETQ. The CDR3 sequence is CASKEGSGSLTYEQYF. The CDR3 coding sequence is TGCGCCAGCAAGGAAGGATCGGGCAGTCTCACCTACGAGCAGTACTTC.

This clone was observed a single time. This chain uses TRBV2 with TRBJ2-3, with a tentative D call TRBD2 (5 bases). Trimming pared 6 bases from V and 3 bases from J, leaving 22 bases between. The CDR3 is 17 amino acids. Germline V CDR1 and CDR2: SNHLY, FYNNEI. The CDR3 sequence is CASREGAWEVRTDTQYF. CDR3 in DNA: TGTGCCAGCAGAGAGGGAGCCTGGGAAGTAAGGACAGATACGCAGTATTTT.

The chain is built from TRBV6-5 and TRBJ1-5, with 7 bases that match TRBD1. The CDR3 spans 14 residues. Unmatched junction bases numbered 7, after V lost 4 bases and J lost 7 bases. Per germline, CDR1 MNHEY and CDR2 SVGAGI. The chain's CDR3 is CASSSRQGSQPQHF. In DNA form, the CDR3 reads TGTGCCAGCAGTTCGAGACAGGGCTCCCAGCCCCAGCATTTT.

This clone occurred a few times. The V call is TRBV7-3, the J call TRBJ1-1, with a tentative D call TRBD1 (6 bases). The CDR3 sequence is 16 residues long. Germline CDR1 reads SGHTA; CDR2 reads FQGTGA. With 5 bases removed from V and 5 bases from J, the gap between germline ends came to 21 bases. CDR3 sequence: CASSPTGGGARTEAFF. CDR3 coding DNA: TGTGCCAGCAGCCCTACTGGAGGGGGGGCGCGGACTGAAGCTTTCTTT.

This clone was counted once. The V gene is TRBV12-3 or TRBV12-4, the J gene TRBJ1-2; D is unclear. The ends were cut back, 6 bases at V and 4 bases at J, with 12 bases in the middle. This CDR3 spans 13 amino acids. The CDR3 sequence is CASSRRWIYGYTF. DNA of the CDR3: TGTGCCAGCAGCAGGAGGTGGATCTATGGCTACACCTTC.